This T cell receptor (beta chain) was retrieved from a study of T cell clones after liver transplantation. On the study more broadly: In this trial, immunosuppression withdrawal was attempted within 2 years of liver transplant. Draws occurred before transplant, before withdrawal, and after complete or failed withdrawal.

V trimming: 0 bases; J trimming: 3 bases; junction bases outside the gene matches: 4. There are 16 residues in the CDR3. Germline-derived CDR1 and CDR2 are SGHDT and YYEEEE. Produced via immunoSEQ multiplex PCR; TCRdb's table is partial and in-frame only. Of under 10,000 clones listed, about 80% are singletons. This chain joins TRBV5-6 and TRBJ2-2, with 8 bases lining up with TRBD2. The sequence was collected from a human donor who received a liver transplant. The input for sequencing was CD8+ T cells from blood, taken before liver transplant. The CDR3 reads CASSLGRGGHTGELFF. The CDR3 coding sequence is TGTGCCAGCAGCTTGGGCCGGGGGGGCCACACCGGGGAGCTGTTTTTT. The entire variable domain, with the rest obtained from reference TRBV5-6 and TRBJ2-2, is as follows: DAGVTQSPTHLIKTRGQQVTLRCSPKSGHDTVSWYQQALGQGPQFIFQYYEEEERQRGNFPDRFSGHQFPNYSSELNVNALLLGDSALYLCASSLGRGGHTGELFFGEGSRLTVL.